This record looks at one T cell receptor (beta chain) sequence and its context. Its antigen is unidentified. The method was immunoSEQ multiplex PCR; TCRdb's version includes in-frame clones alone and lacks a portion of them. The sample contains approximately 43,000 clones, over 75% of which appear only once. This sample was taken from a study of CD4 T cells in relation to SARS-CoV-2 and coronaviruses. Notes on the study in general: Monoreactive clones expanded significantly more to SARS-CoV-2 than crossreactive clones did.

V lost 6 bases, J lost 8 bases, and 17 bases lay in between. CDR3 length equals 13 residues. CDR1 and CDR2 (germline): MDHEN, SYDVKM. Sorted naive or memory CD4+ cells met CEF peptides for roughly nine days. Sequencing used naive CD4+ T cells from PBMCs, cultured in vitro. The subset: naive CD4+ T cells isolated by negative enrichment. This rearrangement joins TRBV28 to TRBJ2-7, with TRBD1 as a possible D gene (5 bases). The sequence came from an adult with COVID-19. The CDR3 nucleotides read TGTGCCAGCAGAGGGGCCCCGGATATGAAGCAGTACTTC. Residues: CASRGAPDMKQYF.